This TCR beta chain was found in a study of Graves' ophthalmopathy and Graves' hyperthyroidism. The authors amplified TCR beta CDR3 regions from RNA transcripts. RT-PCR in the first round used HTBI primers; a second-round multiplex PCR followed. TCRdb re-called the multiplex PCR reads through MiXCR, storing one row per CDR3 protein. The profile shows 650,000 to 900,000 distinct CDR3 sequences, 40% of them singletons. Specimen: peripheral blood. This TCR derives from an adult man with Graves' ophthalmopathy.

The CDR3 is CASSSLRQDLNTIYF. The CDR3 bases are TGTGCCAGCAGCTCCCTGAGACAGGACTTAAACACCATATATTTT. This chain links TRBV7-9 with TRBJ1-3, with D perhaps TRBD1 (6 bases). Trimming took 4 bases from V and 6 from J, leaving 16 bases between them. Germline values: CDR1 SEHNR, CDR2 FQNEAQ (reference sequence). The CDR3 sequence is 15 residues long.